The clone carrying this T cell receptor beta chain was recorded at least ten times. The CDR3 consists of 15 residues. Germline loops: CDR1 KGHDR, CDR2 SFDVKD. V was clipped by 1 base and J by 6 bases, with 12 bases between them. The sample comes from a study of regulatory T cells in long-lasting Graves disease. Time point indicated: newly diagnosed GD, antithyroid drugs for less than 3 months. Researchers made the TCR library from RNA that was extracted from PBMCs. Building the TCR beta libraries relied on iRepertoire HTBI primers, and CDR3 regions underwent Arm-PCR. TCRdb re-called the multiplex PCR reads with MiXCR, one entry per CDR3 protein. The repertoire holds 250,000 to 400,000 distinct CDR3 sequences, with more than 15% as singletons.

V gene TRBV24-1 combines with J gene TRBJ2-1, with D possibly being TRBD1 or TRBD2 (5 bases each). This TCR derives from a female donor with Graves disease. Sequenced material: peripheral blood mononuclear cells (PBMCs), taken at new diagnosis, from a patient treated with antithyroid drugs. The CDR3 bases are TGTGCCACCAGTGATTTTGGGACGCCTTCCAATGAGCAGTTCTTC. Its translation is CATSDFGTPSNEQFF.